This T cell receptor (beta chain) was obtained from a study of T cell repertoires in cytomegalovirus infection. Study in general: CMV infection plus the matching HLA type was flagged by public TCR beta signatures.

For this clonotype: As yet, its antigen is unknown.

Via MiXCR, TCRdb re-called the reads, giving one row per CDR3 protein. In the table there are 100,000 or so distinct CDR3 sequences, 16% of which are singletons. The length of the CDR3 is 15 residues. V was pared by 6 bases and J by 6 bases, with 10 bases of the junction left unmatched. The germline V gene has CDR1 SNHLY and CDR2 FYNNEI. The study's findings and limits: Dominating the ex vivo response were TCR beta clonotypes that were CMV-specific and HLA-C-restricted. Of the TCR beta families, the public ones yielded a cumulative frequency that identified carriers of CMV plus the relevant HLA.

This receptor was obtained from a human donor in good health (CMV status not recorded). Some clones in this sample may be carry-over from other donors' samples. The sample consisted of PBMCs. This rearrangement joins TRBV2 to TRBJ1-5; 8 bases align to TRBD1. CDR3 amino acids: CASRVDRGGGQPQHF. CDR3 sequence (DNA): TGTGCCAGCAGGGTTGACAGGGGAGGGGGTCAGCCCCAGCATTTT.